Listed here are 19 T cell receptor beta chains from one sample, sequenced in a study of cytomegalovirus exposure and HLA in healthy donors. Amplification used 60 Vbeta primers and 13 Jbeta primers. Clones were sequenced by immunoSEQ multiplex PCR, and TCRdb holds only the in-frame ones, with some missing. The sample includes fewer than 110,000 clones. The sample taken for sequencing was PBMCs. The origin of the receptors is a man aged 35 to 55 in good health and CMV-seronegative.

The chain couples TRBV6-1 to TRBJ1-2; no clear D. The V gene lost 6 bases and the J gene lost 1 base, with 12 bases spanning the gap. The germline V gene has CDR1 MNHNS and CDR2 SASEGT. This CDR3 is 14 amino acids long. CDR3 sequence: CASRSQTFNYGYTF. In DNA, the CDR3 is TGTGCCAGCAGGAGTCAGACATTTAACTATGGCTACACCTTC.

This chain connects TRBV5-5 to TRBJ1-4; weak D call: TRBD1 (5 bases). Trimming cost V 4 bases and J 12 bases, with 22 bases left between them. The length of the CDR3 is 15 residues. Germline values: CDR1 SGHKS, CDR2 YYEKEE (reference sequence). CDR3 in DNA: TGTGCCAGCAGCCACCTGGGGGGGAAAATGGGTGAACTGTTTTTT. Residues: CASSHLGGKMGELFF.

The CDR3 is CASRLGTSGYEQYF. CDR3 nucleotide sequence: TGTGCCAGCAGACTTGGGACTAGTGGGTACGAGCAGTACTTC. V and J are TRBV6-5 and TRBJ2-7; 8 bases fit TRBD2. The V gene end was trimmed by 6 bases and the J gene end by 4 bases; junction bases not matched to a gene: 8. This CDR3 has 14 amino acids. Germline V lookup: CDR1 MNHEY, CDR2 SVGAGI.

This sequence joins TRBV5-6 and TRBJ2-3; 12 bases are shared with TRBD2. Losses at the gene ends were 4 bases for V and 4 bases for J; bases not matched to a gene: 10. This CDR3 contains 17 residues. Germline values: CDR1 SGHDT, CDR2 YYEEEE. The CDR3 spells CASSQRASGRGSDTQYF. In DNA, the CDR3 is TGTGCCAGCAGCCAGCGGGCTAGCGGGAGGGGGTCAGATACGCAGTATTTT. Supplemented by reference TRBV5-6 and TRBJ2-3, the full variable domain reads DAGVTQSPTHLIKTRGQQVTLRCSPKSGHDTVSWYQQALGQGPQFIFQYYEEEERQRGNFPDRFSGHQFPNYSSELNVNALLLGDSALYLCASSQRASGRGSDTQYFGPGTRLTVL.

J is TRBJ2-1 and V is TRBV5-6; TRBD2 aligns across 8 bases. V shed 4 bases, J shed 8 bases, and the junction held 8 bases outside the gene matches. The CDR3 sequence is 14 residues long. Germline-derived CDR1 and CDR2 are SGHDT and YYEEEE. CDR3 DNA: TGTGCCAGCAGCGGTGGACTAGCTAGGGATGAGCAGTTCTTC. The encoded protein is CASSGGLARDEQFF.

The V gene is TRBV9, the J gene TRBJ2-4; D may be TRBD2 (6 bases). Deletions cut 0 bases from V and 8 bases from J, with 12 bases between. Per the germline V gene, CDR1 is SGDLS and CDR2 is YYNGEE. The CDR3 covers 14 residues. The CDR3 here is CASSVVTTGDIQYF. Here the CDR3 DNA reads TGTGCCAGCAGCGTAGTTACTACGGGGGACATTCAGTACTTC.

This sequence joins TRBV5-1 and TRBJ2-1; TRBD2 is a possible D gene (5 bases). Deletions cut 0 bases from V and 6 bases from J, with 13 bases between. Germline CDR1 SGHRS, CDR2 YFSETQ. The CDR3 is 15 residues long. CDR3 coding DNA: TGCGCCAGCAGCTTGGCCGTGGGAGCGGCCAATGAGCAGTTCTTC. Its translation: CASSLAVGAANEQFF.

The rearrangement joins TRBV27 to TRBJ1-1; the match to TRBD1 covers 9 bases. V trimming: 6 bases; J trimming: 0 bases; junction bases outside the gene matches: 11. CDR1 is MNHEY and CDR2 is SMNVEV in the germline V gene (reference sequence). This CDR3 comprises 17 residues. CDR3 loop: CASREKGQGFLNTEAFF. The CDR3 DNA sequence: TGTGCCAGCAGGGAAAAGGGACAGGGCTTTCTGAACACTGAAGCTTTCTTT.

This chain joins TRBV5-1 and TRBJ1-3; 10 positions match TRBD1. CDR1 and CDR2 from the germline V gene are SGHRS and YFSETQ. V dropped 1 base and J dropped 0; count of bases not matched to a gene: 7. The length of the CDR3 is 18 residues. The CDR3 sequence: CASSLSGTGASSGNTIYF. DNA for the CDR3: TGCGCCAGCAGCTTGTCTGGGACAGGGGCTTCCTCTGGAAACACCATATATTTT.

The chain recombines TRBV30 with TRBJ2-1; 9 bases are shared with TRBD1. The CDR3 contains 15 residues. J was trimmed by 3 bases and V by 1 base; bases with no gene match: 4. CDR1 and CDR2 (germline): GTSNPN, SVGIG (reference sequence). The CDR3 reads CAWSAPTGGYNEQFF. The CDR3 DNA is TGTGCCTGGAGTGCCCCGACAGGGGGCTACAATGAGCAGTTCTTC. The full variable domain, its missing parts supplied by reference TRBV30 and TRBJ2-1, is SQTIHQWPATLVQPVGSPLSLECTVEGTSNPNLYWYRQAAGRGLQLLFYSVGIGQISSEVPQNLSASRPQDRQFILSSKKLLLSDSGFYLCAWSAPTGGYNEQFFGPGTRLTVL.

CDR3 protein: CASSLDSQQYF. In nucleotides, the CDR3 is TGTGCCAGCAGTTTGGACAGTCAGCAGTACTTC. This rearrangement joins TRBV6-5 to TRBJ2-5, with a tentative D call TRBD1 (6 bases). This CDR3 has 11 amino acids. Germline V gene lookup returns CDR1 MNHEY and CDR2 SVGAGI. The V end lost 4 bases, the J end lost 11 bases, and 11 bases lay between the germline ends.

V and J are TRBV5-1 and TRBJ2-1, with 8 nucleotides matching TRBD2. V trimming: 3 bases; J trimming: 0 bases; junction bases outside the gene matches: 5. This CDR3 contains 16 residues. Looked up from germline, CDR1 is SGHRS and CDR2 is YFSETQ. CDR3 amino acids: CASSSRGGVSYNEQFF. CDR3 nucleotide sequence: TGCGCCAGCAGCTCACGGGGGGGGGTCTCCTACAATGAGCAGTTCTTC.

V usage is TRBV6-5 and J usage is TRBJ1-2; D unclear. This CDR3 spans 13 amino acids. Germline CDR1 reads MNHEY; CDR2 reads SVGAGI. Trimming removed 5 bases at V and 4 bases at J, with 11 bases between. The CDR3 sequence is CASSPFNGYGYTF. In nucleotides, the CDR3 is TGTGCCAGCAGTCCCTTCAACGGCTATGGCTACACCTTC.

The chain has TRBV9 and TRBJ1-2, with a tentative D call TRBD1 (6 bases). The CDR3 is made up of 15 amino acids. CDR1 is SGDLS, CDR2 YYNGEE, per germline. Trimming took off 2 bases at V and 4 bases at J, with 15 bases between the two ends. This chain's CDR3 is CASSVNLQGFYGYTF. The CDR3 nucleotides are TGTGCCAGCAGCGTTAATCTCCAGGGGTTCTATGGCTACACCTTC.

J is TRBJ2-1 and V is TRBV5-4, with D possibly matching TRBD2 (6 bases). Trimming removed 1 base from V and 8 bases from J, with 22 bases in between. The CDR3 is made up of 17 amino acids. Germline CDR1 SGHNT, CDR2 YYREEE (reference sequence). DNA for the CDR3: TGTGCCAGCAGCTTGCTCAAAACTGGCGGGATCTCATATGAGCAGTTCTTC. Amino acid sequence: CASSLLKTGGISYEQFF.

The chain recombines TRBV4-3 with TRBJ2-2, with D tentatively TRBD1 (7 bases). The germline V and J ends were trimmed by 0 bases and 3 bases, with 17 bases remaining between them. The CDR3 totals 18 residues. Germline V CDR1 and CDR2: LGHNA, YSLEER. CDR3 protein: CASSQDIGGGADTGELFF. For the CDR3, the DNA is TGCGCCAGCAGCCAAGACATAGGAGGGGGCGCGGACACCGGGGAGCTGTTTTTT.

The rearrangement uses TRBV5-6 and TRBJ2-3; D perhaps matches TRBD2 (6 bases). This CDR3 region has 13 residues. Trimming pared 4 bases from V and 2 bases from J, leaving 8 bases between. CDR1 is SGHDT, CDR2 YYEEEE, per germline. CDR3 bases: TGTGCCAGCAGCGCGGGGAACACAGATACGCAGTATTTT. This sequence encodes CASSAGNTDTQYF.

CDR3 amino acids: CASSQVSRSGGTYEQYF. The DNA for the CDR3 is TGTGCCAGCAGCCAAGTTTCCCGGAGCGGGGGAACCTACGAGCAGTACTTC. This chain links TRBV4-2 with TRBJ2-5; TRBD2 matches at 8 bases. The better agreement between TRBJ2-7 and the DNA end casts doubt on the J call. This CDR3 comprises 17 residues. Per germline, CDR1 LGHNA and CDR2 YNFKEQ.

V and J are TRBV9 and TRBJ2-1; 8 nucleotides agree with TRBD1. The CDR3 length is 15 residues. Trimming took 4 bases from V and 4 from J; bases not matched to a gene: 7. Looked up from germline, CDR1 is SGDLS and CDR2 is YYNGEE. For the CDR3, the DNA is TGTGCCAGCAGCACCCGACAGGGGAATTACAATGAGCAGTTCTTC. It codes for CASSTRQGNYNEQFF.